The rows below give T cell receptor beta chains drawn from one sample of a study of CXCR3-negative and CXCR3-positive naive CD8 T cells. Following a re-call of the 5' RACE reads, TCRdb has one entry per CDR3 protein and lacks DNA. The table gives approximately 66,000 distinct CDR3 sequences; the top ten clones make up over 1.3% of it. The sequenced material came from naive CXCR3- CD8+ T cells from blood. These TCRs come from a human donor in good health. Some clones in this sample may be carry-over from other donors' samples. Both conserved end residues are part of each CDR3.

j_call v_call cdr3_length cdr3_aa
TRBJ2-1 TRBV20-1 14 CSASRGTAYNEQFF
TRBJ2-5 TRBV7-6 18 CASSFNLAGERGQETQYF
TRBJ2-5 TRBV29-1 15 CSVEFLDNEQETQYF
TRBJ1-1 TRBV19 13 CASSTTGGTEAFF
TRBJ2-2 TRBV28 16 CASSFPGRENTGELFF
TRBJ2-4 TRBV27 15 CASRSGLGSYNEQYF
TRBJ2-2 TRBV12-3/TRBV12-4 15 CASSLMAGNTGELFF
TRBJ1-1 TRBV5-1 15 CASSLVGLANTEAFF
TRBJ2-1 TRBV29-1 17 CSVDGSTAPSSYNEQFF
TRBJ2-7 TRBV10-3 16 CAISALSGTQAYEQYF
TRBJ2-5 TRBV15 16 CATSSRGGVDRETQYF
TRBJ2-5 TRBV21-1 17 CASTSPGLYYLRETQYF
TRBJ1-1 TRBV7-9 13 CATPGWGDAEAFF
TRBJ2-7 TRBV9 14 CASSVGTLSYEQYF
TRBJ2-5 TRBV7-9 15 CASSLIRGGKETQYF
TRBJ1-2 TRBV6-2/TRBV6-3 14 CASSYSDREGGYTF
TRBJ2-3 TRBV7-8 16 CASSLYLAGGTDTQYF
TRBJ2-7 TRBV7-9 11 CASSPQKEQYF
TRBJ1-5 TRBV21-1 14 CAPDGEGSNQPQHF
TRBJ2-6 TRBV13 14 CASTSLSGANVLTF
TRBJ2-1 TRBV13 16 CASSWKGLAGMNEQFF
TRBJ1-5 TRBV27 13 CASSSYRGQPQHF
TRBJ2-5 TRBV6-5 17 CASSYLREWRAMETQYF
TRBJ2-6 TRBV12-3/TRBV12-4 20 CASSSQTPGQGFAGANVLTF
TRBJ2-7 TRBV29-1 13 CSVEFPWGYEQYF
TRBJ1-1 TRBV3-1 13 CASHGGSNTEAFF
TRBJ2-7 TRBV5-5 15 CASSLMRDRHDEQYF
TRBJ2-2 TRBV20-1 16 CSARDFGTVRTGELFF
TRBJ1-2 TRBV14 17 CASSRTVGRGLGYGYTF
TRBJ1-1 TRBV3-1 16 CASSQDGDRGWTEAFF
TRBJ2-1 TRBV5-4 15 CASSAGTAAYNEQFF
TRBJ2-1 TRBV12-3/TRBV12-4 14 CASSRTGAYNEQFF